This TCR beta chain was profiled in a study of vaccination effects on CD4 cells after COVID-19. About the research overall: Participants each got two BNT162b2 or mRNA-1273 vaccine doses. Samples came 142 and 148 days after COVID-19 diagnosis, before vaccination.

Whole-study findings and limits: The study had few convalescent patients and no early post-infection timepoints.

The assay was immunoSEQ multiplex PCR, and TCRdb's table has in-frame clones only and misses some. This table has approximately 29,000 clones, 65% to 75% appearing once. Between the trimmed V and J ends, which lost 6 bases and 2 bases, there was a span of 13 bases. Per germline, CDR1 LNHDA and CDR2 SQIVND (reference sequence). This CDR3 is built from 14 residues. The ViraFEST assay expanded antigen-specific CD4+ T cells with viral peptide pools before sequencing. Culture lasted about nine days before CD4+ T cell isolation. According to PCR results, the person was infected with SARS-CoV-2 between March and December 2020. Cultures got half-medium changes with IL-2 on days 3 and 7. Turning to this clone: Its antigen is unknown.

The TCR comes from a human donor who had a prior SARS-CoV-2 infection. The chain combines TRBV19 with TRBJ1-1; D gene ambiguous. The sample was CD4+ T cells from PBMCs cultured with a peptide pool, taken before COVID-19 vaccination. CDR3 loop: CASSATGRNTEAFF. In nucleotides, the CDR3 is TGTGCCAGTAGCGCGACCGGACGAAACACTGAAGCTTTCTTT.